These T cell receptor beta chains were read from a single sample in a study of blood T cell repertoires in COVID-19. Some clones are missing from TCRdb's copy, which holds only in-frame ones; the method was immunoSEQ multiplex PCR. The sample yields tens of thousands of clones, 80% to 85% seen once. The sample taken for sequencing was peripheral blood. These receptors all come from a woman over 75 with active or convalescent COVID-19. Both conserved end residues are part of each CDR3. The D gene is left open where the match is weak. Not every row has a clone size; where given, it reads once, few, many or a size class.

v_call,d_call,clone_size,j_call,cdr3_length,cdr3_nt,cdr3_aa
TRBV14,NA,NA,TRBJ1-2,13,TGTGCCAGCAGCCAAGTCCCCTCCTATGGCTACACCTTC,CASSQVPSYGYTF
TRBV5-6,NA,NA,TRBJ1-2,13,TGTGCCAGCAGCTGGCCGGGGGACTATGGCTACACCTTC,CASSWPGDYGYTF
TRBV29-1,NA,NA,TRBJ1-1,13,TGCAGCGTTGGGAAGGGAGAGAACACTGAAGCTTTCTTT,CSVGKGENTEAFF
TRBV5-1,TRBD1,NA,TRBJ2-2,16,TGCGCCAGCAGCTTAACGACAGGGGGCGTGACCGGGGAGCTGTTTTTT,CASSLTTGGVTGELFF
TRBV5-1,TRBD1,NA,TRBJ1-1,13,TGCGCCAGCAGTTGGGACAGGGTAGCTGAAGCTTTCTTT,CASSWDRVAEAFF
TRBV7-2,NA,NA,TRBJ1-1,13,TGTGCCAGCAGCTTATTTCCTTACAGGGAAGCTTTCTTT,CASSLFPYREAFF
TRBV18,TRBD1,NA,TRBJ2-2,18,TGTGCCAGCTCTCACAAAACCACCGGGACAGCAACACCCGGGGAGCTGTTTTTT,CASSHKTTGTATPGELFF
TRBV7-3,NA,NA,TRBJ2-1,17,TGTGCCAGCAGCCCACAGATGAACCGGGACAAGAACAATGAGCAGTTCTTC,CASSPQMNRDKNNEQFF
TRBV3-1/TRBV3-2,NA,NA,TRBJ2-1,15,TGTGCCAGCAGCCAGGACCGGCTAGCTGGGGGGAGGCAGTTCTTC,CASSQDRLAGGRQFF
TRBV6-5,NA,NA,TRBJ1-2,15,TGTGCCAGCAGTTACTCGAGGGAGGGGAACTATGGCTACACCTTC,CASSYSREGNYGYTF
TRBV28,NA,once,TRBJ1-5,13,TGTGCCAGCAAACCGGGGGGGAATCAGCCCCAGCATTTT,CASKPGGNQPQHF
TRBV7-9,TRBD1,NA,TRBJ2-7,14,TGTGCCAGCAGCTTGGGGCAGGGGGCCAGCGAGCAGTACTTC,CASSLGQGASEQYF
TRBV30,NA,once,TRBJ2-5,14,TGTGCCTGGAGTGTTTTCGGGTCTGGGGAGACCCAGTACTTC,CAWSVFGSGETQYF
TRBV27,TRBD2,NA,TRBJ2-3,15,TGTGCCAGCAGTCCCGGGACTAGCGGACCAGATACGCAGTATTTT,CASSPGTSGPDTQYF
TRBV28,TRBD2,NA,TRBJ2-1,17,TGTACGAGCGGGGTAGCGGGAGGGCGGCGCAACTACAATGAGCAGTTCTTC,CTSGVAGGRRNYNEQFF
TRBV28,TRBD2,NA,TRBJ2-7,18,TGTGCCAGCAATACTCCCTTCGGGGCTAGCGGGAGCTCCTACGAGCAGTACTTC,CASNTPFGASGSSYEQYF
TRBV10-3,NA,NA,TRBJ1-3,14,TGTGCCATCCGCAGGGGCGCAGAAGGAAACACCATATATTTT,CAIRRGAEGNTIYF
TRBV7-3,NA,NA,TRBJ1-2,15,TGTGCCAGCAGCTTAATTGGGGGCACAAACTATGGCTACACCTTC,CASSLIGGTNYGYTF